These 32 T cell receptor beta chains originate from one sample sequenced in a study of blood T cell repertoires in COVID-19. Assay: immunoSEQ multiplex PCR; the TCRdb copy retains only in-frame clones and omits some. The sample has around 220,000 clones; 85% to 95% are singletons. Sequenced input: PBMCs or T cells enriched from blood (not recorded which). The source is a young woman who had recovered from COVID-19.

The chain links TRBV28 to TRBJ1-2, with 11 bases matching TRBD1. Trimming cost V 4 bases and J 6 bases; bases outside gene matches: 4. CDR3 length: 14 residues. Germline CDR1 reads MDHEN; CDR2 reads SYDVKM. CDR3 amino acids: CASSSGQGAHGYTF. Written as DNA, the CDR3 is TGTGCCAGCAGTTCCGGACAGGGGGCCCATGGCTACACCTTC.

J is TRBJ2-5 and V is TRBV5-6; TRBD1 matches 9 bases. The germline V gene has CDR1 SGHDT and CDR2 YYEEEE. V lost 4 bases to trimming and J lost 6 bases; unmatched junction nucleotides: 7. This CDR3 spans 14 amino acids. Here the CDR3 DNA reads TGTGCCAGCAGCCGTCCGGGACAGGGCCAGACCCAGTACTTC. Protein sequence: CASSRPGQGQTQYF.

This clone was found once. The chain has TRBV4-1 and TRBJ1-2; D perhaps matches TRBD1 (5 bases). V was clipped by 6 bases and J by 7 bases, with 15 bases between them. Germline-derived CDR1 and CDR2 are MGHRA and YSYEKL. CDR3 length: 13 amino acids. The CDR3 sequence: CASRPSGGFGYTF. DNA of the CDR3: TGCGCCAGCAGGCCGAGCGGGGGTTTTGGCTACACCTTC.

The chain uses TRBV6-5 and TRBJ2-7; 9 bases line up with TRBD1. CDR1 and CDR2 (germline): MNHEY, SVGAGI. The CDR3 loop spans 13 amino acids. V lost 7 bases, J lost 4 bases, and 5 bases stayed unmatched. For the CDR3, the DNA is TGTGCCAGCAAGGGGACAGGGATATACGAGCAGTACTTC. This codes for CASKGTGIYEQYF.

The chain has TRBV11-2 and TRBJ2-3; tentatively, D is TRBD1 (6 bases). CDR1 SGHAT and CDR2 FQNNGV come from the germline V gene. V shed 0 bases and J shed 1 base, with 11 bases lying between them. The CDR3 is 16 amino acids. The CDR3 region has the DNA TGTGCCAGCAGCTTAGATACATCAGGGGGCACAGATACGCAGTATTTT. It translates to CASSLDTSGGTDTQYF.

The rearrangement uses TRBV4-2 and TRBJ1-4; unclear D gene. The CDR3 runs to 15 residues. CDR1 and CDR2 (germline): LGHNA, YNFKEQ. V was cut by 0 bases and J by 8 bases, with 13 bases left in between. The CDR3 loop reads CASSQDLGVSEKLFF. The CDR3 nucleotides are TGTGCCAGCAGCCAAGATCTAGGAGTATCGGAAAAACTGTTTTTT.

This chain uses TRBV7-6 with TRBJ2-3; 7 bases are shared with TRBD1. CDR3 length: 14 amino acids. The J segment lost 3 bases and the V segment lost 5 bases, leaving 5 bases of the junction unmatched. Germline V gives CDR1 SGHVS, CDR2 FNYEAQ. The CDR3 coding sequence is TGTGCCAGCAGCCTCAACAGGGGAACAGATACGCAGTATTTT. Amino acid sequence: CASSLNRGTDTQYF.

The chain has TRBV28 and TRBJ1-5, with 10 positions matching TRBD1. The germline gives CDR1 MDHEN, CDR2 SYDVKM. The CDR3 extends over 14 amino acids. Trimming took 2 bases from V and 5 from J; bases not matched to a gene: 0. CDR3 sequence reads: CASSLGTGDQPQHF. The DNA of the CDR3 is TGTGCCAGCAGTTTAGGGACAGGGGATCAGCCCCAGCATTTT.

This clone appeared once. CDR3 protein: CATTRTVPGTEAFF. Written as DNA, the CDR3 is TGTGCCACCACCCGGACAGTGCCGGGCACTGAAGCTTTCTTT. The chain is built from TRBV28 and TRBJ1-1; D possibly corresponds to TRBD1 (6 bases). The CDR3 contains 14 residues. The V gene's germline CDR1 is MDHEN and CDR2 SYDVKM. Trimming stripped 10 bases from V and 4 bases from J, with 19 bases between. The full variable domain, completed using reference TRBV28 and TRBJ1-1, is DVKVTQSSRYLVKRTGEKVFLECVQDMDHENMFWYRQDPGLGLRLIYFSYDVKMKEKGDIPEGYSVSREKKERFSLILESASTNQTSMYLCATTRTVPGTEAFFGQGTRLTVV.

This clone was seen once. The chain recombines TRBV3-1 (or the pseudogene TRBV3-2) with TRBJ2-1; tentative D call: TRBD1 (6 bases). From germline, CDR1 is LGHDT and CDR2 YNNKEL (reference sequence). Trimming stripped 6 bases from V and 5 bases from J, with 14 bases between. The CDR3 covers 14 residues. For the CDR3, the DNA is TGTGCCAGCAGGCATCGGGACAAAAACAATGAGCAGTTCTTC. Encoded protein: CASRHRDKNNEQFF.

This sequence joins TRBV5-4 and TRBJ2-5, with 7 positions matching TRBD2. The germline V gene encodes CDR1 SGHNT and CDR2 YYREEE (reference sequence). CDR3 length: 13 amino acids. V was clipped by 1 base and J by 3 bases; unmatched bases: 0. The CDR3 DNA is TGTGCCAGCAGCTTGCGGGGGGAAGAGACCCAGTACTTC. Its translation: CASSLRGEETQYF.

This chain connects TRBV18 to TRBJ1-2; 7 positions match TRBD1. V shed 8 bases, J shed 0 bases, and the junction held 12 bases outside the gene matches. Germline-derived CDR1 and CDR2 are KGHSH and LQKENI. The CDR3 is 16 residues long. CDR3 in amino acids: CASAAGTEKANYGYTF. In nucleotides, the CDR3 is TGTGCCAGCGCGGCCGGGACAGAAAAAGCTAACTATGGCTACACCTTC.

This clone was found once. The rearrangement links TRBV10-3 to TRBJ2-6; D not resolved. Germline loops: CDR1 ENHRY, CDR2 SYGVKD. CDR3 size: 14 residues. Trimming removed 7 bases at V and 1 base at J, with 8 bases between. CDR3 in amino acids: CAIKVESGANVLTF. The CDR3 DNA reads as TGTGCCATCAAAGTGGAGTCTGGGGCCAACGTCCTGACTTTC.

This clone was seen only once. This sequence joins TRBV10-3 and TRBJ1-2; TRBD1 might be the D (6 bases). This CDR3 region has 13 residues. Looked up from germline, CDR1 is ENHRY and CDR2 is SYGVKD. The germline V and J ends were trimmed by 9 bases and 8 bases, with 19 bases remaining between them. The CDR3 sequence is CAIRKIGQGGYTF. The CDR3 DNA reads TGTGCCATACGAAAAATAGGGCAGGGGGGCTACACCTTC.

As DNA, the CDR3 is TGCGCCAGCAGCCCCCCTGCGCGCCCCTACGAGCAGTACTTC. The encoded protein is CASSPPARPYEQYF. The genes are TRBV5-1 and TRBJ2-7, with no clear D. Trimming stripped 4 bases from V and 2 bases from J, with 13 bases between. Germline values: CDR1 SGHRS, CDR2 YFSETQ. The CDR3 length is 14 residues.

In this sample, this clone turned up a few times. Here the CDR3 reads CASTRGQEVGEAFF. The CDR3 DNA reads TGTGCCAGCACCCGTGGACAGGAGGTTGGTGAAGCTTTCTTT. The chain uses TRBV4-2 and TRBJ1-1, with 7 bases fitting TRBD1. Germline V gives CDR1 LGHNA, CDR2 YNFKEQ. This CDR3 comprises 14 residues. Trimming removed 7 bases from V and 7 bases from J; junction bases left unmatched: 12.

The chain carries TRBV3-1 (or the pseudogene TRBV3-2) and TRBJ1-1; D gene uncertain. From germline, CDR1 is LGHDT and CDR2 YNNKEL (reference sequence). This CDR3 region has 14 residues. V was shortened by 1 base and J by 8 bases, with 14 bases between the two germline ends. The CDR3 DNA reads TGTGCCAGCAGCCAAGGTCTCCCCCGGGAAGAAGCTTTCTTT. This codes for CASSQGLPREEAFF.

V usage is TRBV18 and J usage is TRBJ1-2, with 7 bases identical to TRBD1. CDR1 is KGHSH and CDR2 is LQKENI in the germline V gene. Trimming took 4 bases from V and 4 from J; bases not matched to a gene: 3. The CDR3 has 13 amino acids. The CDR3 is CASSLGDSYGYTF. Written as DNA, the CDR3 is TGTGCCAGCTCACTTGGGGACAGCTATGGCTACACCTTC. Full variable domain (missing parts from reference TRBV18 and TRBJ1-2): NAGVMQNPRHLVRRRGQEARLRCSPMKGHSHVYWYRQLPEEGLKFMVYLQKENIIDESGMPKERFSAEFPKEGPSILRIQQVVRGDSAAYFCASSLGDSYGYTFGSGTRLTVV.

The genes are TRBV19 and TRBJ1-5; D perhaps matches TRBD1 (6 bases). Deletions cut 6 bases from V and 7 bases from J, with 13 bases between. The V gene's germline CDR1 is LNHDA and CDR2 SQIVND (reference sequence). The CDR3 contains 13 residues. CDR3 amino acids: CASSPQGGQPQHF. In DNA form, the CDR3 reads TGTGCCAGTAGCCCACAGGGTGGCCAGCCCCAGCATTTT. The complete variable domain, with remaining parts taken from reference TRBV19 and TRBJ1-5, reads DGGITQSPKYLFRKEGQNVTLSCEQNLNHDAMYWYRQDPGQGLRLIYYSQIVNDFQKGDIAEGYSVSREKKESFPLTVTSAQKNPTAFYLCASSPQGGQPQHFGDGTRLSIL.

In this sample, this clone turned up once. The chain uses TRBV4-2 and TRBJ1-1; D remains unclear. Trimming stripped 2 bases from V and 1 base from J, with 8 bases between. Germline V gives CDR1 LGHNA, CDR2 YNFKEQ. This CDR3 contains 14 residues. The CDR3 DNA reads TGTGCCAGCAGCCAACCTACAGAGAACACTGAAGCTTTCTTT. Protein: CASSQPTENTEAFF.

The chain recombines TRBV28 with TRBJ2-3, with 9 nucleotides matching TRBD2. The V gene end was trimmed by 11 bases and the J gene end by 2 bases; junction bases not matched to a gene: 5. The CDR3 totals 13 residues. CDR1 and CDR2 (germline): MDHEN, SYDVKM. The CDR3 region has the DNA TGTGCCGTTAGACTAGCGGACACAGATACGCAGTATTTT. As protein: CAVRLADTDTQYF.

This clone came up once. Here the CDR3 reads CSVSTGTALYEQYF. As DNA, the CDR3 is TGCAGCGTGTCCACCGGGACAGCGCTTTACGAGCAGTACTTC. The chain is built from TRBV29-1 and TRBJ2-7; TRBD1 aligns across 7 bases. Per germline, CDR1 SQVTM and CDR2 ANQGSEA. V lost 6 bases and J lost 4; bases outside the gene matches: 12. CDR3 length equals 14 residues.

V and J are TRBV9 and TRBJ1-5; no reliable D call. Between the trimmed V and J ends, which lost 3 bases and 7 bases, there was a span of 17 bases. This CDR3 is 15 amino acids long. In germline, CDR1 is SGDLS, CDR2 YYNGEE. The DNA of the CDR3 is TGTGCCAGCAGCGGCTCGGGGTCGGTCAGCCAGCCCCAGCATTTT. The encoded protein is CASSGSGSVSQPQHF.

This rearrangement joins TRBV4-1 to TRBJ2-1; no definite D call. Trimming stripped 2 bases from V and 9 bases from J, with 14 bases between. The CDR3 is 14 residues long. Germline assignment: CDR1 MGHRA and CDR2 YSYEKL. The CDR3 DNA sequence: TGCGCCAGCAGCCAATGGGTTGGAGAGGTTGAGCAGTTCTTC. It translates to CASSQWVGEVEQFF.

The rearrangement uses TRBV11-3 and TRBJ2-1; 7 nucleotides match TRBD2. Germline assignment: CDR1 SGHNT and CDR2 YENEEA. The CDR3 runs to 15 residues. J lost 7 bases, V lost 3 bases, and 9 bases had no gene match. CDR3 protein: CASSFTLGGTNEQFF. DNA of the CDR3: TGTGCCAGCAGCTTCACCCTGGGGGGGACGAATGAGCAGTTCTTC.

The sample holds one count of this clone. The chain combines TRBV2 with TRBJ2-5; D might be TRBD1 (5 bases). This CDR3 region has 13 residues. Germline V gene lookup returns CDR1 SNHLY and CDR2 FYNNEI. V gave up 8 bases and J gave up 0 bases, with 10 bases separating them. The CDR3 nucleotides are TGTGCCAGCCACAGGTTGTACCAAGAGACCCAGTACTTC. Its translation is CASHRLYQETQYF.

The rearrangement uses TRBV28 and TRBJ1-2; D not certain. CDR1 MDHEN and CDR2 SYDVKM come from the germline V gene. The CDR3 has 12 amino acids. The V end lost 2 bases, the J end lost 2 bases, and 3 bases lay between the germline ends. In nucleotides, the CDR3 is TGTGCCAGCAGTTTAGCGAACTATGGCTACACCTTC. Protein: CASSLANYGYTF.

The J gene is TRBJ2-1, the V gene TRBV19; 7 bases are a match to TRBD1. Germline V gene sequence: CDR1 LNHDA, CDR2 SQIVND (reference sequence). V shed 2 bases, J shed 2 bases, and the junction held 6 bases outside the gene matches. The CDR3 consists of 16 residues. In DNA, the CDR3 is TGTGCCAGTAGTATAATGCCAGGGGGAGCCTACAATGAGCAGTTCTTC. This codes for CASSIMPGGAYNEQFF.

A remark on this clone: Distinct nucleotide sequences in the sample also encode this CDR3. The V call is TRBV3-1 (or the pseudogene TRBV3-2), the J call TRBJ1-5; D is ambiguous. The CDR3 has 13 amino acids. Trimming cost V 1 base and J 4 bases, with 5 bases left between them. Germline CDR1 and CDR2: LGHDT and YNNKEL (reference sequence). The CDR3 loop reads CASSQGGNQPQHF. CDR3 nucleotides: TGTGCCAGCAGCCAAGGAGGTAATCAGCCCCAGCATTTT.

The V and J genes are TRBV28 and TRBJ2-7, with D possibly matching TRBD2 (6 bases). In germline, CDR1 is MDHEN, CDR2 SYDVKM. V lost 2 bases and J 4 bases, leaving 27 bases between the germline ends. The CDR3 is 19 amino acids. The CDR3 DNA reads TGTGCCAGCAGTTTAGGGATCAATTCCATCGGCGGGATCGTTTACGAGCAGTACTTC. Residues: CASSLGINSIGGIVYEQYF.

The chain carries TRBV10-3 and TRBJ2-5; 9 bases agree with TRBD2. This CDR3 has 15 residues. Germline lookup yields CDR1 ENHRY and CDR2 SYGVKD. V gave up 4 bases and J gave up 1 base; unmatched junction bases: 4. CDR3 bases: TGTGCCATCAGTGCGACTAGCGGAATCCAAGAGACCCAGTACTTC. Translating it yields CAISATSGIQETQYF.

This sequence joins TRBV13 and TRBJ2-3, with no clear D. Trimming removed 1 base from V and 3 bases from J, with 8 bases in between. The CDR3 is 14 residues long. Germline V lookup: CDR1 PRHDT, CDR2 FYEKMQ (reference sequence). The CDR3 protein is CASSLDQRTDTQYF. The CDR3 nucleotides are TGTGCCAGCAGCTTAGACCAGAGGACAGATACGCAGTATTTT. The whole variable domain, filled in from reference TRBV13 and TRBJ2-3, reads AAGVIQSPRHLIKEKRETATLKCYPIPRHDTVYWYQQGPGQDPQFLISFYEKMQSDKGSIPDRFSAQQFSDYHSELNMSSLELGDSALYFCASSLDQRTDTQYFGPGTRLTVL.